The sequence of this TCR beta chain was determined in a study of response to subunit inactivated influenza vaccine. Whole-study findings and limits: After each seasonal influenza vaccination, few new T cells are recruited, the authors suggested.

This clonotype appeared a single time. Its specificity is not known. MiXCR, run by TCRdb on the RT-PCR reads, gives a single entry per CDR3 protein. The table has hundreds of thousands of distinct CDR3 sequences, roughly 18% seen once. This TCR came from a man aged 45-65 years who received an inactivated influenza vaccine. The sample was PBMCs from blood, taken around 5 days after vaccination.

The CDR3: CASSLPWPGQSTPYEQYF. CDR3 nucleotide sequence: TGTGCCAGCAGCTTACCTTGGCCGGGACAGTCCACTCCCTACGAGCAGTACTTC. The chain recombines TRBV11-2 with TRBJ2-7; 7 nucleotides line up with TRBD1. CDR3 length: 18 residues. CDR1 SGHAT and CDR2 FQNNGV come from the germline V gene. J was trimmed by 2 bases and V by 2 bases; bases with no gene match: 15.